This T cell receptor beta chain was sequenced in a study of blood T cell repertoires in COVID-19. V was clipped by 2 bases and J by 5 bases; unmatched bases: 10. This CDR3 has 16 amino acids. Germline-derived CDR1 and CDR2 are ENHRY and SYGVKD. Sequencing was performed with immunoSEQ multiplex PCR; in TCRdb, only in-frame clones are kept and a portion is missing. In the table there are 200,000 to 250,000 clones, 84% of which are singletons. V usage is TRBV10-3 and J usage is TRBJ2-5; 8 bases match TRBD2. The sequence was collected from a woman aged 35 to 49 who had recovered from COVID-19. Sequencing was done on a sample of PBMCs or T cells enriched from blood (not recorded which). CDR3 amino acids: CAISETPGLGRETQYF. DNA of the CDR3: TGTGCCATCAGTGAGACACCGGGACTAGGAAGGGAGACCCAGTACTTC.